Below are 2 T cell receptor beta chains sequenced from a single sample in a study of blood T cell repertoires in COVID-19. TCRdb keeps only in-frame clones here, not all; method: immunoSEQ multiplex PCR. The repertoire holds roughly 220,000 clones, with approximately 80% as singletons. Sequencing was done on a sample of peripheral blood. These TCRs come from an older woman who had recovered from COVID-19.

This clone was observed many times. The rearrangement uses TRBV7-9 and TRBJ2-1; 9 positions agree with TRBD2. Germline trimming cut 6 bases from V and 7 bases from J; bases unmatched to any gene: 10. CDR1 is SEHNR and CDR2 is FQNEAQ in the germline V gene (reference sequence). This CDR3 is built from 15 residues. In DNA form, the CDR3 reads TGTGCCAGCAGTGATAGCGGGGGTCTGGGGAATGAGCAGTTCTTC. Its translation is CASSDSGGLGNEQFF.

The chain carries TRBV7-6 and TRBJ2-1; 13 bases are shared with TRBD2. Germline V gene lookup returns CDR1 SGHVS and CDR2 FNYEAQ. The CDR3 is 19 amino acids. V shed 5 bases, J shed 0 bases, and the junction held 10 bases outside the gene matches. The CDR3 spells CASSPRLAGGASSYNEQFF. In DNA form, the CDR3 reads TGTGCCAGCAGCCCCAGACTAGCGGGGGGCGCGAGCTCCTACAATGAGCAGTTCTTC.